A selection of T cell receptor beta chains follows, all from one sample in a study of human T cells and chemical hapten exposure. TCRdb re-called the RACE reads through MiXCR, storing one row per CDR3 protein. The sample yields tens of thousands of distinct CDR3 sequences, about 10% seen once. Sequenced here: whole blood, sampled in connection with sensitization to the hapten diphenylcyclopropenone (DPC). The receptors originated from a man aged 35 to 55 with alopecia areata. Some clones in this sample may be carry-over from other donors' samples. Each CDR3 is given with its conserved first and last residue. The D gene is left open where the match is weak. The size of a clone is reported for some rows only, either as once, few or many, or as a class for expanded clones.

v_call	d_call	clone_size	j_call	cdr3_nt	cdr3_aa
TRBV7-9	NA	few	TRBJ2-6	TGTGCCAGCAGCTTACAGGGGAGGTCTGGGGCCAACGTCCTGACTTTC	CASSLQGRSGANVLTF
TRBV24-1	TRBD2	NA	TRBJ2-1	TGTGCCACCAGTGTCCGCGCGGGAGCGGCCCAGAATGAGCAGTTCTTC	CATSVRAGAAQNEQFF
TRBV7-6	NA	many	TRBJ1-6	TGTGCCAGCAGCTTAGCGTCCACCGACAGCCTCTATAATTCACCCCTCCACTTT	CASSLASTDSLYNSPLHF
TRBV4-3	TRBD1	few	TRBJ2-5	TGCGCCAGCAGCCAAGAGGACAGGGCCCAAGAGACCCAGTACTTC	CASSQEDRAQETQYF
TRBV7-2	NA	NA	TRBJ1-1	TGTGCCAGCAGCTTGGCCCAAACCTATGGGTACACTGAAGCTTTCTTT	CASSLAQTYGYTEAFF
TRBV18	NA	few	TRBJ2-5	TGTGCCAGCTCCCCGGGAACAGGGTTCCAGCAAGAGACCCAGTACTTC	CASSPGTGFQQETQYF
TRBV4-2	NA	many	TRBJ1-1	TGTGCCAGCAGCCAATCCGCCGGGACACGGATCGGGACTGAAGCTTTCTTT	CASSQSAGTRIGTEAFF
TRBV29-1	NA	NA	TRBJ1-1	TGCAGTACTTGGGGGGAGGGAGTGTACACTGAAGCTTTCTTT	CSTWGEGVYTEAFF
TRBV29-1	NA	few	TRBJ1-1	TGCAGCGTTGGGGCGACAGGAAAGAACACTGAAGCTTTCTTT	CSVGATGKNTEAFF
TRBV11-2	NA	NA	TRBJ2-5	TGTGCCAGCAGCTTGCCGGGTAGGGGGTTGCGAGAGACCCAGTACTTC	CASSLPGRGLRETQYF
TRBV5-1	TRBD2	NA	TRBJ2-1	TGCGCCAGCAGTAACGGACGAGCGGGAGAACGGGAGCAGTTCTTC	CASSNGRAGEREQFF
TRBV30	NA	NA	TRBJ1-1	TGTGCCTGGACTTCAAGGAGAACTGAAGCTTTCTTT	CAWTSRRTEAFF
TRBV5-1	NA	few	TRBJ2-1	TGCGCCAGCAGCGGGGGCAGCGCTTACAATGAGCAGTTCTTC	CASSGGSAYNEQFF
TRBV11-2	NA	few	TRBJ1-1	TGTGCCAGCAGCTTAGATCTTTGGCAGGCCAACACTGAAGCTTTCTTT	CASSLDLWQANTEAFF
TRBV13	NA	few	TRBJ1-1	TGTGCCAGCAGCACACGGACACTCTACACTGAAGCTTTCTTT	CASSTRTLYTEAFF
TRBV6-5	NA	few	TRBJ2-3	TGTGCCAGCAGTTACCTCTACAGGGAGGATACGCAGTATTTT	CASSYLYREDTQYF
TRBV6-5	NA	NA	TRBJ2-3	TGTGCCAGTTCGGGGGCGGCGAGCACAGATACGCAGTATTTT	CASSGAASTDTQYF
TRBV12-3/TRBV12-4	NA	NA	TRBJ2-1	TGTGCCAGCAGTTTGGACAGCTCCTACAATGAGCAGTTCTTC	CASSLDSSYNEQFF
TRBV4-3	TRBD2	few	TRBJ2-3	TGCGCCAGCAGCCAAGATTATCGGGAGGGCTTCACAGATACGCAGTATTTT	CASSQDYREGFTDTQYF
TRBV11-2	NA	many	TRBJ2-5	TGTGCCAGCAGCTCCGGGACACGCCAAGAGACCCAGTACTTC	CASSSGTRQETQYF
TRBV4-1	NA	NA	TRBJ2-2	TGCGCCAGCAGCCAAGGTTACGGGGGCGGGAGAGGAACCGGGGAGCTGTTTTTT	CASSQGYGGGRGTGELFF
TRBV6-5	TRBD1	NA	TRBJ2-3	TGTGCCAGCGCCGACAGGGTTGGCACAGATACGCAGTATTTT	CASADRVGTDTQYF
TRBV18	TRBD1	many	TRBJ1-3	TGTGCCAGCTCACAGACCGGGACAGAGAAAAACACCATATATTTT	CASSQTGTEKNTIYF
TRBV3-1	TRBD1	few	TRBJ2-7	TGTGCCAGCAGCCTCCGATGGACAGGCCCATACGAGCAGTACTTC	CASSLRWTGPYEQYF
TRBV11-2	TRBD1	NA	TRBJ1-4	TGTGCCAGCAGCTCCCCCAGGGGGCGTGAAAAACTGTTTTTT	CASSSPRGREKLFF
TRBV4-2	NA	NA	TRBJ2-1	TGTGCCAGCAGCCAATCCGGGGATTACAATGAGCAGTTCTTC	CASSQSGDYNEQFF
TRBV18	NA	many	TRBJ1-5	TGTGCCAGCTCCCCAAGCTCCAATCAGCCCCAGCATTTT	CASSPSSNQPQHF
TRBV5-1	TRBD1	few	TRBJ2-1	TGCGCCAGCAGTTCACAGGGGGCAGGAAATGAGCAGTTCTTC	CASSSQGAGNEQFF
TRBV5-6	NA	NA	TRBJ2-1	TGTGCCAGTGTACCAGAGGGGCGGAGTGGGGGTTACAATGAGCAGTTCTTC	CASVPEGRSGGYNEQFF
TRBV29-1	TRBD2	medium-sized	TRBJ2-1	TGCAGCGTTGTAGGAGGGACTAGCGAGATATACAATGAGCAGTTCTTC	CSVVGGTSEIYNEQFF
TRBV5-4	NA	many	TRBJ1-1	TGTGCCAGCAGCTTGCGTAGGAGCGGGGCTATTAACTTGGAAGCTTTCTTT	CASSLRRSGAINLEAFF
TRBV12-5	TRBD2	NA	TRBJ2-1	TGTGCTAGTGGTTTGGCAGCGGGGGGCTACAATGAGCAGTTCTTC	CASGLAAGGYNEQFF
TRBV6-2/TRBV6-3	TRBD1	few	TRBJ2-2	TGTGCCACGACAGGGAACCACCCCGGGGAGCTGTTTTTT	CATTGNHPGELFF
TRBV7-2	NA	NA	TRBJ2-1	TGTGCCAGCAGCTTAAGGGATACAGGGTTGCAGTTCTTC	CASSLRDTGLQFF
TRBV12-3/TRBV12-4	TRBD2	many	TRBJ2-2	TGTGCCAGCAGCCGGGCGGGGAGGTCTAGCGGGAGTGACACCGGGGAGCTGTTTTTT	CASSRAGRSSGSDTGELFF
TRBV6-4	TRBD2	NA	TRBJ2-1	TGTGCCAGCAGTGAGACTAGCGGGATTTACAATGAGCAGTTCTTC	CASSETSGIYNEQFF
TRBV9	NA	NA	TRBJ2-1	TGTGCCAGCAGCGTAGGGCTCTACTCCTACAATGAGCAGTTCTTC	CASSVGLYSYNEQFF
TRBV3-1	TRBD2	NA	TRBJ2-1	TGTGCCAGCAGATCGACTAGCGGGAGAGGAGATGAGCAGTTCTTC	CASRSTSGRGDEQFF
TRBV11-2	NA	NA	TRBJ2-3	TGTGCCAGCCGACTCGGCCCCAGCGGAGGGAATACGCAGTATTTT	CASRLGPSGGNTQYF
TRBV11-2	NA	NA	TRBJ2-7	TGTGCCAGCAGCTACAGACCCGCCGCCTACGAGCAGTACTTC	CASSYRPAAYEQYF
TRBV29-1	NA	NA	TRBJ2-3	TGCAGCGTTGTGGGGGACACAGATACGCAGTATTTT	CSVVGDTDTQYF
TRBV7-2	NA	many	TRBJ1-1	TGTGCCAGCAGCTTAGTGGTCAGGGTGAGAGGTGAAGCTTTCTTT	CASSLVVRVRGEAFF
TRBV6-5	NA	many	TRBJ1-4	TGTGCCAGCAGTCCCCTTTTTAGCGGGGGTGAAAAACTGTTTTTT	CASSPLFSGGEKLFF
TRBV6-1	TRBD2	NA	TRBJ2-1	TGTGCCAGCAGAGCTCTAGCGGCTAGCTTCTACAATGAGCAGTTCTTC	CASRALAASFYNEQFF
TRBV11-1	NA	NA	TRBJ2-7	TGTGCCAGCAGCTCCGGGCTAACCTACGAGCAGTACTTC	CASSSGLTYEQYF
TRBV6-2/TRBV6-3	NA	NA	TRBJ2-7	TGTGCCAGCAGTTACTCTGAACTAGAAGCCAACCCCCAGCAGTACTTC	CASSYSELEANPQQYF
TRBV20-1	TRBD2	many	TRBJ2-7	TGCAGTGCTAGGATTGGAAGGACTAGCTCCTACGAGCAGTACTTC	CSARIGRTSSYEQYF